The 31 T cell receptor beta chains reported below all come from one sample, sequenced in a study of blood T cells in healthy people across ages (dated by TCRdb to 2015 to 2017). The library was made by 5' RACE. Sequencing was performed on an Illumina HiSeq 2500. A second PCR of about 6 to 12 cycles was run with a J-beta primer mix and a sample-barcoded 5' primer. The raw public data were reprocessed by TCRdb itself: fastp quality trimming at Q25, MiXCR clonotype calling, in-frame beta chains only. Rows are unified per CDR3 protein, each entry keeping the most common DNA and genes. The sample records fewer than 2,000,000 distinct CDR3 sequences, roughly a third of which are singletons. 10% to 12% of the sample is taken by the ten largest. Source material: blood. These receptors originate from a woman aged 25 to 45 in good health.

On this clonotype itself: This may arise from a read error, as a much more abundant clone is one base away. V and J are TRBV29-1 and TRBJ2-7, with D maybe TRBD1 (5 bases). This CDR3 contains 12 residues. The germline V gene encodes CDR1 SQVTM and CDR2 ANQGSEA. The CDR3 loop reads CGVEDPGSGQYF. The CDR3 DNA follows: TGCGGCGTTGAAGATCCAGGGTCTGGGCAGTACTTC.

This clonotype was recorded a few times. V gene TRBV4-1 combines with J gene TRBJ1-6; 8 bases align to TRBD1. The CDR3 runs to 19 residues. Germline V gene data show CDR1 as MGHRA and CDR2 as YSYEKL. Losses at the gene ends were 0 bases for V and 0 bases for J; bases not matched to a gene: 7. The CDR3 here is CASSQDWDRRSSYNSPLHF. The CDR3 DNA follows: TGCGCCAGCAGCCAAGATTGGGACAGGCGGAGCTCCTATAATTCACCCCTCCACTTT.

This clonotype showed up many times. CDR3 nucleotides: TGTGCCAGCAGCTTCGGGGGGGGTCAGCCCCAGCATTTT. Amino acids: CASSFGGGQPQHF. This rearrangement joins TRBV12-3 or TRBV12-4 to TRBJ1-5, with D perhaps TRBD1 (5 bases). The CDR3 is 13 amino acids. The germline V and J ends were trimmed by 6 bases and 6 bases, with 12 bases remaining between them.

The chain employs TRBV12-3 or TRBV12-4 and TRBJ2-7; TRBD1 matches at 7 bases. CDR3 length: 15 residues. The V and J ends lost 4 bases and 3 bases, in that order; junction bases with no gene match: 9. The CDR3 region has the DNA TGTGCCAGCAGTTATCGGGACAGAATTTACTACGAGCAGTACTTC. Encoded protein: CASSYRDRIYYEQYF.

This clonotype turned up a few times. The chain uses TRBV3-1 and TRBJ1-2, with 7 bases matching TRBD1. With V trimmed by 3 bases and J by 4 bases, 5 bases remained unmatched. Germline lookup yields CDR1 LGHDT and CDR2 YNNKEL (reference sequence). The CDR3 length is 14 residues. The CDR3: CASSHRQGGYGYTF. The CDR3 bases are TGTGCCAGCAGCCACAGACAGGGAGGCTATGGCTACACCTTC.

This clonotype was picked up a small number of times. The chain combines TRBV29-1 with TRBJ2-1; D might be TRBD1 (5 bases). The germline V gene encodes CDR1 SQVTM and CDR2 ANQGSEA. CDR3 length: 13 amino acids. Trimming stripped 5 bases from V and 6 bases from J, with 14 bases between. The CDR3 nucleotides are TGCAGCGTTAAAGCCAGGGTTGGCAATGAGCAGTTCTTC. This codes for CSVKARVGNEQFF.

As concerns this clonotype: Given a much more abundant clone one base away, this may be a read error. The rearrangement joins TRBV12-3 or TRBV12-4 to TRBJ1-2, with TRBD1 matching over 9 bases. The CDR3 totals 15 residues. The CDR3 is CTSSRPGQGIEGYTF. The CDR3 DNA reads TGTACCAGCAGTCGGCCGGGACAGGGTATTGAAGGCTACACCTTC.

This clonotype appeared a few times. The gene calls are TRBV10-3 and TRBJ2-3; 10 nucleotides line up with TRBD2. This CDR3 contains 13 residues. Germline CDR1 ENHRY, CDR2 SYGVKD. The V segment lost 8 bases and the J segment 3 bases; nucleotides outside the gene matches: 2. For the CDR3, the DNA is TGTGCCATCGCTAGCGGGAGTACAGATACGCAGTATTTT. This sequence encodes CAIASGSTDTQYF.

The V gene is TRBV6-5, the J gene TRBJ2-7; 8 nucleotides line up with TRBD1. The CDR3 has 14 amino acids. The V gene end was trimmed by 4 bases and the J gene end by 3 bases; junction bases not matched to a gene: 5. Germline V CDR1 and CDR2: MNHEY, SVGAGI. The CDR3 bases are TGTGCCAGCAGTTCCCGGACAGGGTTCTACGAGCAGTACTTC. Amino acid sequence: CASSSRTGFYEQYF.

The sample holds a few counts of this clonotype. The genes are TRBV5-1 and TRBJ2-1; TRBD1 matches at 8 bases. Per germline, CDR1 SGHRS and CDR2 YFSETQ. The length of the CDR3 is 15 residues. V was clipped by 2 bases and J by 0 bases; unmatched bases: 1. Here the CDR3 DNA reads TGCGCCAGCAGCTTCAGGGGGCCCTCCTACAATGAGCAGTTCTTC. It encodes CASSFRGPSYNEQFF.

The V and J genes are TRBV28 and TRBJ2-7; 9 nucleotides line up with TRBD1. Germline V gives CDR1 MDHEN, CDR2 SYDVKM. V lost 2 bases to trimming and J lost 3 bases; unmatched junction nucleotides: 11. The CDR3 sequence is 17 residues long. In nucleotides, the CDR3 is TGTGCCAGCAGTTTAAATGCCCTGGGACAGGGTGACTACGAGCAGTACTTC. Translating gives CASSLNALGQGDYEQYF. Drawing the rest from reference TRBV28 and TRBJ2-7, the complete variable domain is DVKVTQSSRYLVKRTGEKVFLECVQDMDHENMFWYRQDPGLGLRLIYFSYDVKMKEKGDIPEGYSVSREKKERFSLILESASTNQTSMYLCASSLNALGQGDYEQYFGPGTRLTVT.

The table lists this clonotype with a count of one. The chain recombines TRBV27 with TRBJ1-4; tentatively, D is TRBD1 (6 bases). The CDR3 covers 14 residues. V was trimmed by 5 bases and J by 7 bases, leaving 14 bases between them. Germline CDR1 is MNHEY and CDR2 is SMNVEV (reference sequence). In DNA form, the CDR3 reads TGTGCCAGCAGTCAAACAGGGACGGGTGAAAAACTGTTTTTT. This sequence encodes CASSQTGTGEKLFF.

This clonotype was detected only a few times. V is TRBV13 and J is TRBJ2-5; D gene ambiguous. This CDR3 comprises 14 residues. Trimming took off 0 bases at V and 6 bases at J, with 11 bases between the two ends. Germline V lookup: CDR1 PRHDT, CDR2 FYEKMQ (reference sequence). CDR3: CASSLGPAGQTQYF. CDR3 in DNA: TGTGCCAGCAGCTTAGGTCCGGCCGGGCAGACCCAGTACTTC.

V gene TRBV3-1 combines with J gene TRBJ1-6; D is possibly TRBD1 (6 bases). Germline values: CDR1 LGHDT, CDR2 YNNKEL (reference sequence). The ends were cut back, 1 base at V and 5 bases at J, with 12 bases in the middle. The CDR3 consists of 16 residues. The CDR3 DNA follows: TGTGCCAGCAGCCAAGCACCACAGGGCCATAATTCACCCCTCCACTTT. It encodes CASSQAPQGHNSPLHF. Full variable domain (remainder filled in from reference TRBV3-1 and TRBJ1-6): DTAVSQTPKYLVTQMGNDKSIKCEQNLGHDTMYWYKQDSKKFLKIMFSYNNKELIINETVPNRFSPKSPDKAHLNLHINSLELGDSAVYFCASSQAPQGHNSPLHFGNGTRLTVT.

A note on this clonotype: Relative to the germline gene, one junction end is altered; a read error may explain this. The chain links TRBV7-9 to TRBJ1-2; TRBD1 agrees at 7 bases. CDR1 and CDR2 from the germline V gene are SEHNR and FQNEAQ (reference sequence). The CDR3 runs 17 residues. CDR3 residues: CTSSLNWQGGKNYGYTF. DNA of the CDR3: TGTACCAGCAGCTTAAACTGGCAGGGGGGGAAGAACTATGGCTACACCTTC. The entire variable domain, with the rest obtained from reference TRBV7-9 and TRBJ1-2, is as follows: DTGVSQNPRHKITKRGQNVTFRCDPISEHNRLYWYRQTLGQGPEFLTYFQNEAQLEKSRLLSDRFSAERPKGSFSTLEIQRTEQGDSAMYLCTSSLNWQGGKNYGYTFGSGTRLTVV.

The chain recombines TRBV20-1 with TRBJ2-7; 10 nucleotides match TRBD2. V shed 4 bases, J shed 7 bases, and the junction held 13 bases outside the gene matches. Germline CDR1 reads DFQATT; CDR2 reads SNEGSKA (reference sequence). The CDR3 length is 15 residues. The CDR3 is CSAIPLAGGLWEQYF. CDR3 DNA sequence: TGCAGTGCTATCCCGTTAGCGGGAGGCCTCTGGGAGCAGTACTTC.

The V and J genes are TRBV20-1 and TRBJ1-4; the match to TRBD1 covers 7 bases. The V segment lost 6 bases and the J segment 4 bases; nucleotides outside the gene matches: 5. The CDR3 has 13 residues. Germline CDR1 and CDR2: DFQATT and SNEGSKA (reference sequence). CDR3 nucleotide sequence: TGCAGTGCCGAGGACAGGAATAATGAAAAACTGTTTTTT. Amino acid sequence: CSAEDRNNEKLFF.

A remark on this clonotype: With a much larger clone just one base away, this may be a read error. V is TRBV3-1 and J is TRBJ2-7, with 9 bases fitting TRBD2. CDR3 length: 16 residues. CDR1 is LGHDT, CDR2 YNNKEL, per germline (reference sequence). V lost 4 bases to trimming and J lost 1 base; unmatched junction nucleotides: 8. The CDR3 nucleotides are TGTGCCAGCAGCCGACGCCGGACTAGCGATTCCTACGAGCAGTACTTC. Translation: CASSRRRTSDSYEQYF.

CDR3 protein: CASSLGPMAGDTQYF. CDR3 DNA: TGCGCCAGCAGCCTGGGACCCATGGCGGGAGATACGCAGTATTTT. The chain has TRBV4-1 and TRBJ2-3; D could derive from TRBD1 or TRBD2 (5 bases each). Germline-derived CDR1 and CDR2 are MGHRA and YSYEKL. The CDR3 runs 15 residues. V lost 4 bases, J lost 5 bases, and 16 bases lay in between.

This clonotype was picked up a small number of times. The rearrangement uses TRBV5-1 and TRBJ2-7, with a possible D match to TRBD2 (6 bases). The V and J ends lost 10 bases and 4 bases respectively, with 18 bases between them. CDR3 size: 13 residues. Germline V gene data show CDR1 as SGHRS and CDR2 as YFSETQ. This chain's CDR3 is CAGGGASRYEQYF. CDR3 DNA: TGCGCCGGCGGAGGGGCTAGCAGATACGAGCAGTACTTC.

In its sample, this clonotype was seen many times. This chain links TRBV7-9 with TRBJ1-5, with unresolved D. V lost 3 bases to trimming and J lost 5 bases, with 8 bases between them. The germline V gene encodes CDR1 SEHNR and CDR2 FQNEAQ (reference sequence). The CDR3 spans 13 residues. CDR3 protein: CASSFSADQPQHF. CDR3 DNA sequence: TGTGCCAGCAGCTTCTCGGCAGATCAGCCCCAGCATTTT.

The chain recombines TRBV5-4 with TRBJ1-2, with D tentatively TRBD1 (5 bases). Germline V gene data show CDR1 as SGHNT and CDR2 as YYREEE (reference sequence). Between the trimmed V and J ends, which lost 4 bases and 8 bases, there was a span of 15 bases. The CDR3 runs to 13 residues. The CDR3 DNA reads as TGTGCCAGCAGCCCACACGGCGGGGACGGCTACACCTTC. Its translation is CASSPHGGDGYTF.

V is TRBV20-1 and J is TRBJ1-1, with D perhaps TRBD1 (5 bases). Germline loops: CDR1 DFQATT, CDR2 SNEGSKA (reference sequence). V was trimmed by 2 bases and J by 0 bases, leaving 7 bases between them. The CDR3 has 13 residues. The CDR3 spells CSARPGMNTEAFF. In DNA, the CDR3 is TGCAGTGCTAGACCAGGGATGAACACTGAAGCTTTCTTT.

This chain connects TRBV5-6 to TRBJ2-3, with a tentative D call TRBD2 (5 bases). The V gene's germline CDR1 is SGHDT and CDR2 YYEEEE. CDR3 length equals 15 residues. The ends were cut back, 0 bases at V and 6 bases at J, with 14 bases in the middle. The CDR3 loop reads CASSLGGSPADTQYF. CDR3 DNA sequence: TGTGCCAGCAGCTTGGGAGGGAGCCCGGCCGATACGCAGTATTTT. Supplemented by reference TRBV5-6 and TRBJ2-3, the full variable domain reads DAGVTQSPTHLIKTRGQQVTLRCSPKSGHDTVSWYQQALGQGPQFIFQYYEEEERQRGNFPDRFSGHQFPNYSSELNVNALLLGDSALYLCASSLGGSPADTQYFGPGTRLTVL.

This clonotype was found many times. The chain carries TRBV15 and TRBJ2-7; no clear D gene. The CDR3 extends over 13 amino acids. Germline loops: CDR1 LNHNV, CDR2 YYDKDF (reference sequence). The ends were cut back, 6 bases at V and 4 bases at J, with 13 bases in the middle. CDR3 sequence reads: CATSSEEGYEQYF. The CDR3 DNA follows: TGTGCCACCAGTAGTGAAGAAGGGTACGAGCAGTACTTC.

V usage is TRBV27 and J usage is TRBJ2-7; weak D call: TRBD2 (6 bases). Trimming took off 3 bases at V and 3 bases at J, with 12 bases between the two ends. The CDR3 totals 14 residues. Germline CDR1 is MNHEY and CDR2 is SMNVEV (reference sequence). CDR3 loop: CASSFGGYVYEQYF. The CDR3 coding sequence is TGTGCCAGCAGTTTTGGAGGGTACGTCTACGAGCAGTACTTC.

CDR3 protein: CASSVGLGPYNEQFF. The CDR3 nucleotides are TGTGCCAGCAGCGTGGGACTAGGACCCTACAATGAGCAGTTCTTC. The chain has TRBV11-2 and TRBJ2-1; 8 nucleotides match TRBD2. CDR3 length: 15 residues. Germline CDR1 is SGHAT and CDR2 is FQNNGV. V lost 5 bases and J lost 2; bases outside the gene matches: 5.

This clonotype was recorded a few times. The chain employs TRBV25-1 and TRBJ1-2, with TRBD1 identical over 7 bases. With 4 bases clipped from V and 3 bases from J, the junction kept 14 bases outside the gene matches. Germline values: CDR1 MGHDK, CDR2 SYGVNS. The CDR3 is 17 amino acids. CDR3 sequence reads: CASSAPSPRGGDYGYTF. For the CDR3, the DNA is TGTGCCAGCAGTGCGCCCAGCCCCAGGGGGGGGGACTATGGCTACACCTTC.

This clonotype was found many times. The CDR3 loop reads CASSPPTNYGYTF. In DNA form, the CDR3 reads TGTGCCAGCAGCCCGCCAACAAACTATGGCTACACCTTC. The chain links TRBV6-6 to TRBJ1-2; D is ambiguous. The CDR3 consists of 13 residues. Trimming stripped 6 bases from V and 2 bases from J, with 10 bases between. From germline, CDR1 is MNHNY and CDR2 SVGAGI (reference sequence).

This chain uses TRBV10-2 with TRBJ1-6; possibly TRBD1 for D (5 bases). Germline V lookup: CDR1 WSHSY, CDR2 SAAADI. The ends were cut back, 2 bases at V and 5 bases at J, with 10 bases in the middle. The CDR3 is made up of 15 amino acids. The CDR3 region has the DNA TGCGCCAGCAGTGAGATAGGGGCGGATAATTCACCCCTCCACTTT. Encoded protein: CASSEIGADNSPLHF.

This clonotype was picked up a small number of times. The chain employs TRBV7-8 and TRBJ2-5; possible D gene TRBD2, 6 bases. V was clipped by 7 bases and J by 5 bases, with 17 bases between them. CDR3 size: 14 residues. Per the germline V gene, CDR1 is SGHVS and CDR2 is FQNEAQ. CDR3 nucleotides: TGTGCCAGCACCCCCGGGGGATCTCCGGAGACCCAGTACTTC. Translating gives CASTPGGSPETQYF.